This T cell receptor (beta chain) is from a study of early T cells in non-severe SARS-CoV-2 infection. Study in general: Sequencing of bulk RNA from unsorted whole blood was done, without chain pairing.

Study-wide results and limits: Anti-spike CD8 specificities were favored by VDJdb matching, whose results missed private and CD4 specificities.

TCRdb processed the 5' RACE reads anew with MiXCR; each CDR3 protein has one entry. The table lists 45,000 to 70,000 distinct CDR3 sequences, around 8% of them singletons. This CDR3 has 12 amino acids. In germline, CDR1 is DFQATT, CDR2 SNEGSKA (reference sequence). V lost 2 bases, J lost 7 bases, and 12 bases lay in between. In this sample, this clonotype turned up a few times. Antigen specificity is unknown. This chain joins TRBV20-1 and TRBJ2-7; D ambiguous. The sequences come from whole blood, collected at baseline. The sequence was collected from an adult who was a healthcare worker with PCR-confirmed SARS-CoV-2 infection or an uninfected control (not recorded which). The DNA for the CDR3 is TGCAGTGCTAGAAGGGTCCCCGGGGAGCAGTACTTC. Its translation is CSARRVPGEQYF.